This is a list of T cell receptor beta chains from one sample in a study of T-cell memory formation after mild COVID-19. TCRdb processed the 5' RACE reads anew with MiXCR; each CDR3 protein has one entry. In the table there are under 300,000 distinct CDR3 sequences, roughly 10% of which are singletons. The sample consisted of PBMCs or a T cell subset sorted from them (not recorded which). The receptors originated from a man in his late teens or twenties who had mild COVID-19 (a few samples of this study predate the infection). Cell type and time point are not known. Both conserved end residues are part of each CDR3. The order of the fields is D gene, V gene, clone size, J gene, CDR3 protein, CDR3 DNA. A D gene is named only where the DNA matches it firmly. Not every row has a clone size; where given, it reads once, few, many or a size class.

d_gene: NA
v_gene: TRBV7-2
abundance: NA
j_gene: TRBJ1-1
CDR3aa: CASSTPLGRTEAFF
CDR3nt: TGTGCCAGCAGCACACCACTCGGGCGTACTGAAGCTTTCTTT

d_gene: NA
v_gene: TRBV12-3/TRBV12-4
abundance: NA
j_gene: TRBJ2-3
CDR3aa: CASSSHGSDTQYF
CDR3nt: TGTGCCAGCAGTTCCCATGGTTCAGATACGCAGTATTTT

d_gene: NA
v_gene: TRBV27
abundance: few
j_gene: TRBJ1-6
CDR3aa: CASSATWYSPLHF
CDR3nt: TGTGCCAGCAGTGCGACCTGGTATTCACCCCTCCACTTT

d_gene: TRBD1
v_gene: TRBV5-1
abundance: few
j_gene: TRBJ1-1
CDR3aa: CASSLGDRGGTEAFF
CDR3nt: TGCGCCAGCAGCTTGGGGGACAGGGGCGGCACTGAAGCTTTCTTT

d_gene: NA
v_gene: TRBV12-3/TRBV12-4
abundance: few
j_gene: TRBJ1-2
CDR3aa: CASRTAAYGYTF
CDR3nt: TGTGCCAGCAGGACAGCGGCCTATGGCTACACCTTC

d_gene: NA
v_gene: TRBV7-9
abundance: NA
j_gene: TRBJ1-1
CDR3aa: CASSLEWGENTEAFF
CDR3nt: TGTGCCAGCAGCTTAGAATGGGGGGAAAACACTGAAGCTTTCTTT

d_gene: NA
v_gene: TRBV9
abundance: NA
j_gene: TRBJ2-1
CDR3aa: CASSVDGRGYNEQFF
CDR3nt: TGTGCCAGCAGCGTAGATGGGCGGGGTTACAATGAGCAGTTCTTC

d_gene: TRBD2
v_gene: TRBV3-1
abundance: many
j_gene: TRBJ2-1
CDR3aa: CASSRGEGYEQFF
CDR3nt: TGTGCCAGCAGCCGTGGGGAGGGTTATGAGCAGTTCTTC

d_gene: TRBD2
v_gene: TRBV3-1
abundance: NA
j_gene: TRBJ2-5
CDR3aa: CASSPSGGVETQYF
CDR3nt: TGTGCCAGCAGCCCGTCGGGGGGGGTCGAGACCCAGTACTTC

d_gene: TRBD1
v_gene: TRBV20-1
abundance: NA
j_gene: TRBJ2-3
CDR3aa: CSASTIGRQGAEDTQYF
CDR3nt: TGCAGTGCTAGCACGATAGGACGACAGGGGGCTGAAGATACGCAGTATTTT

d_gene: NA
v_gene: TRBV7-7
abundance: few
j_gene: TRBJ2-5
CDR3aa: CASSSSWGRGETQYF
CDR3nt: TGTGCTAGCAGCTCCTCATGGGGCCGCGGGGAGACCCAGTACTTC

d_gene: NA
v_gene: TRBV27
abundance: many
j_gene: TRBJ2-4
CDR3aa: CASRGGTRGIQYF
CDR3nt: TGTGCCAGCAGAGGCGGGACCCGGGGCATTCAGTACTTC

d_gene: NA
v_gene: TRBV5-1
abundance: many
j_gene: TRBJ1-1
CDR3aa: CASSLPGSYTEAFF
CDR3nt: TGCGCCAGCAGCCTGCCCGGGAGCTACACTGAAGCTTTCTTT

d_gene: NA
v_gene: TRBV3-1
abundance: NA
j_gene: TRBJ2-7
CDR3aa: CASSLFAGNREQYF
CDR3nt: TGTGCCAGCAGCCTATTCGCAGGGAATCGCGAGCAGTACTTC

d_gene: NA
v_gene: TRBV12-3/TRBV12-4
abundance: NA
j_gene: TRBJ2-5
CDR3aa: CASAQPGGQETQYF
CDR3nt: TGTGCCAGCGCCCAGCCAGGCGGCCAGGAGACCCAGTACTTC

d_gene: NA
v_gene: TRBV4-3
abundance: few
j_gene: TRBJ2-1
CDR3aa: CASSQDTYNSYNEQFF
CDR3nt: TGCGCCAGCAGCCAAGATACCTACAACTCCTACAATGAGCAGTTCTTC

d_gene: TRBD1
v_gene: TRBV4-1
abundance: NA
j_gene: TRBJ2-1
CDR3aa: CASSRGPGQGRDEQFF
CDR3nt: TGCGCCAGCAGCCGGGGACCGGGACAGGGAAGGGATGAGCAGTTCTTC

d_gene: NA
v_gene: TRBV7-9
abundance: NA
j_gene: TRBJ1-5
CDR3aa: CASSLMGEGQQPQHF
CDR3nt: TGTGCCAGCAGCTTAATGGGGGAAGGGCAGCAGCCCCAGCATTTT

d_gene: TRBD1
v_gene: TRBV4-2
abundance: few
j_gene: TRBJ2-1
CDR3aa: CASSQVGGQGLPNGQFF
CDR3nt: TGTGCCAGCAGCCAAGTGGGGGGACAGGGCCTCCCTAATGGGCAGTTCTTC

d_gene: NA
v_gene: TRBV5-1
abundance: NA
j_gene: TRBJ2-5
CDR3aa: CASSLALSYRETQYF
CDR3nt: TGCGCCAGCAGCTTGGCCCTCAGCTATCGAGAGACCCAGTACTTC

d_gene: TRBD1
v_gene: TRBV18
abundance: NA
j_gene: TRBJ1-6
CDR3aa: CASSFQGGNSPLHF
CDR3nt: TGTGCCAGCTCGTTTCAGGGGGGCAATTCACCCCTCCACTTT

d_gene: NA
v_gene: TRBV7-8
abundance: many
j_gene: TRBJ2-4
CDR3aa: CASSLGRTSNIQYF
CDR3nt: TGTGCCAGCAGCTTAGGTCGGACTTCTAACATTCAGTACTTC

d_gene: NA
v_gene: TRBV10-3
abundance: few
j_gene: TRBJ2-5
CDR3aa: CAISESGRETQYF
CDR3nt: TGTGCCATCAGTGAATCGGGCCGGGAGACCCAGTACTTC

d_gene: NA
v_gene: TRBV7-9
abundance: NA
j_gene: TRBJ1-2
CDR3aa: CASSSEWGLANYGYTF
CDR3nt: TGTGCCAGCAGCTCTGAGTGGGGACTAGCTAACTATGGCTACACCTTC

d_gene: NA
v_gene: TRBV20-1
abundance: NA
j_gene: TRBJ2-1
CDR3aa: CSAARSSNEQFF
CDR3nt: TGCAGTGCCGCTCGGTCCTCAAATGAGCAGTTCTTC

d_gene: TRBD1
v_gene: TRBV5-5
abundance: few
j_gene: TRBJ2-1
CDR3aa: CASSSPGTVNWDEQFF
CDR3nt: TGTGCCAGCAGCTCGCCCGGGACAGTTAACTGGGATGAGCAGTTCTTC

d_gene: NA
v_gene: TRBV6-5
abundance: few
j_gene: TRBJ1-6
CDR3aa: CASSYGVRREPLHF
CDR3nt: TGTGCCAGCAGTTACGGCGTACGGAGGGAACCCCTCCACTTT

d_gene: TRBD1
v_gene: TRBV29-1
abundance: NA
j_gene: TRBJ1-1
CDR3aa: CSVARGQGTEAFF
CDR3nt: TGCAGCGTGGCCAGGGGGCAGGGCACTGAAGCTTTCTTT

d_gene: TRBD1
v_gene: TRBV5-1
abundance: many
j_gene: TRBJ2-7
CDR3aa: CASSWDRYLSYEQYF
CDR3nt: TGCGCCAGCAGCTGGGACAGATACCTCTCCTACGAGCAGTACTTC

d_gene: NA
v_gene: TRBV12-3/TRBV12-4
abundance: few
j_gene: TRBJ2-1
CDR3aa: CASSLGDPEQFF
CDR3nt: TGTGCCAGCAGTTTGGGAGACCCGGAGCAGTTCTTC

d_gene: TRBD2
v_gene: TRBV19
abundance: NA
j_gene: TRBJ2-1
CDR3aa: CASSIGRTRAYNEQFF
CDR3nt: TGTGCCAGTAGTATTGGCCGGACTAGGGCCTACAATGAGCAGTTCTTC

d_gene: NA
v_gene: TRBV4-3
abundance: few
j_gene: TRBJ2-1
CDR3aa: CASSEVREWDYNEQFF
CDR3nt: TGCGCCAGCAGTGAAGTCCGGGAGTGGGACTACAATGAGCAGTTCTTC

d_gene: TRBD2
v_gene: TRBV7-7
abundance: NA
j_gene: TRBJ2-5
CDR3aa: CASSLQRGDLLGAQYF
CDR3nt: TGTGCTAGCAGCTTACAGCGGGGGGACCTCCTAGGGGCCCAGTACTTC

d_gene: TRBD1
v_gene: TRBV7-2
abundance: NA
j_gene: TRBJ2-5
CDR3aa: CASSSDRAAQYF
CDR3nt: TGTGCCAGCAGCTCGGACAGGGCGGCCCAGTACTTC

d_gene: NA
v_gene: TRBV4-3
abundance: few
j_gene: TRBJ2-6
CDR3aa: CASSQEERDSGANVLTF
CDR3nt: TGCGCCAGCAGCCAAGAAGAGAGGGACTCTGGGGCCAACGTCCTGACTTTC

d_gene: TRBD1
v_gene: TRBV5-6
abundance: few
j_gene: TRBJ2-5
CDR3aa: CASRGQGQKETQYF
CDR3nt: TGTGCCAGCAGGGGACAGGGACAGAAAGAGACCCAGTACTTC

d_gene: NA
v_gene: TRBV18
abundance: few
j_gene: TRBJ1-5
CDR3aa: CASSTVGGMQSQPQHF
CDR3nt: TGTGCCAGCTCAACGGTGGGTGGGATGCAAAGTCAGCCCCAGCATTTT

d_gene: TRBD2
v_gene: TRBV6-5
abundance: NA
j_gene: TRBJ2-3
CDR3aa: CASSRTPLLEGRGDTQYF
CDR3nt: TGTGCCAGCAGCCGTACACCGCTCCTAGAGGGGAGGGGAGATACGCAGTATTTT

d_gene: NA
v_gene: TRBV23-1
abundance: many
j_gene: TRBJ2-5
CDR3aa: CASSQKQGQAETQYF
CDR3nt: TGCGCCAGCAGTCAAAAGCAGGGCCAAGCAGAGACCCAGTACTTC

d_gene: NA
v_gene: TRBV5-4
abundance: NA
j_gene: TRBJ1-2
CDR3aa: CASSAGTEYGYTF
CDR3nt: TGTGCCAGCAGCGCCGGGACCGAGTATGGCTACACCTTC

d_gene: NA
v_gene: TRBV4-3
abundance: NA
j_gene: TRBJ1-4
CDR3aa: CASSQEPTNEKLFF
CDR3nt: TGCGCCAGCAGCCAAGAGCCAACTAATGAAAAACTGTTTTTT

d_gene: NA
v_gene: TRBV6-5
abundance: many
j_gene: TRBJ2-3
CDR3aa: CASSLPGADTQYF
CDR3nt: TGTGCCAGCAGTCTTCCAGGGGCAGATACGCAGTATTTT

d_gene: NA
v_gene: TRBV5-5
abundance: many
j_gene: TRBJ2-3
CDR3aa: CASSLAGKDTQYF
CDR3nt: TGTGCCAGCAGCTTGGCAGGGAAAGATACGCAGTATTTT

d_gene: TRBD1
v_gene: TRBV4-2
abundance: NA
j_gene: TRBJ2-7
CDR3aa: CASSPGTELYEQYF
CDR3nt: TGTGCCAGCAGCCCTGGGACAGAGCTATACGAGCAGTACTTC

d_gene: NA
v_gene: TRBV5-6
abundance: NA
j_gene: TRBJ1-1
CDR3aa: CASSLTLGGIEAFF
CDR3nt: TGTGCCAGCAGCCTGACTTTGGGGGGCATTGAAGCTTTCTTT

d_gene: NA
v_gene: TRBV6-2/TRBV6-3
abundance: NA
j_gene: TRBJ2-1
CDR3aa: CASSPKRVPYNEQFF
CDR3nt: TGTGCCAGCAGTCCCAAGCGGGTCCCTTACAATGAGCAGTTCTTC

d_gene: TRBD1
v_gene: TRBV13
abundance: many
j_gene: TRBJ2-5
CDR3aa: CASRSGQVDWETQYF
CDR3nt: TGTGCCAGCAGATCGGGACAGGTCGATTGGGAGACCCAGTACTTC

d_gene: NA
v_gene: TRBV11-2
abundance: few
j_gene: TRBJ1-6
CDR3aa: CASSLDRTQPLHF
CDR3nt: TGTGCCAGCAGCTTAGATCGGACCCAACCCCTCCACTTT

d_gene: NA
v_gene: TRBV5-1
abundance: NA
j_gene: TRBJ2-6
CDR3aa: CASSLALSGANVLTF
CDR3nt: TGCGCCAGCAGCTTGGCTCTCTCTGGGGCCAACGTCCTGACTTTC

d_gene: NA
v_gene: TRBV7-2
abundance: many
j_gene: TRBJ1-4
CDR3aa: CASSLTGSTNEKLFF
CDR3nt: TGTGCCAGCAGCTTAACAGGGTCAACTAATGAAAAACTGTTTTTT

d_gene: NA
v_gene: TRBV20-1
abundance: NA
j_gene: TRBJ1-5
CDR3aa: CSAGAGDNQPQHF
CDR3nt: TGCAGTGCTGGGGCAGGGGACAATCAGCCCCAGCATTTT

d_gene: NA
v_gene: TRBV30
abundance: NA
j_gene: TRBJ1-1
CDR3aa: CASKMNTEAFF
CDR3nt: TGTGCCTCGAAAATGAACACTGAAGCTTTCTTT

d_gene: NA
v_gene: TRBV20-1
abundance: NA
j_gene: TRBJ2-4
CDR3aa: CSARGGGQGWRAKNIQYF
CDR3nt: TGCAGTGCTAGAGGTGGCGGGCAGGGCTGGCGAGCCAAAAACATTCAGTACTTC

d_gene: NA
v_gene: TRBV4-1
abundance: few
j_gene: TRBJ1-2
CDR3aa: CASSQASSYGYTF
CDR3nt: TGCGCCAGCAGCCAAGCCAGCTCCTATGGCTACACCTTC

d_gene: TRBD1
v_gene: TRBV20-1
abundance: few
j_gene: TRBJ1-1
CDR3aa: CSALDRGAEAFF
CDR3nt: TGCAGTGCTTTGGACAGGGGCGCTGAAGCTTTCTTT

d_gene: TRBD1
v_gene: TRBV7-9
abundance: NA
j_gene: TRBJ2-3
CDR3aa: CASSFGQEVDTQYF
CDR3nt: TGTGCCAGCAGCTTCGGACAGGAGGTGGATACGCAGTATTTT

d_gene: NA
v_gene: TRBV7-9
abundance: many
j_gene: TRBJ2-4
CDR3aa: CASSLGGNIQYF
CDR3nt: TGTGCCAGCAGCTTGGGGGGCAACATTCAGTACTTC